This is a list of T cell receptor beta chains from one sample in a study of PD-L1 blockade in urothelial cancer. Clones were sequenced by immunoSEQ multiplex PCR, and TCRdb holds only the in-frame ones, with some missing. In the table there are 15,000 to 20,000 clones, roughly nine tenths of which are singletons. The sequenced sample was PBMCs, obtained around atezolizumab (anti-PD-L1) treatment. The source of these receptors is a man aged 50 to 59 with urothelial cancer. CDR3s include the opening cysteine and the closing phenylalanine or tryptophan. The D gene is left open where the match is weak. Size is omitted from some rows. Given values are once, few, many or a class for expanded clones.

.	TRBD1	TRBV6-1	TRBJ1-5	CASRKTGGSNQPQHF	TGTGCCAGCAGAAAGACAGGGGGTTCGAATCAGCCCCAGCATTTT
.	.	TRBV7-2	TRBJ2-7	CASSLEGGQSNF	TGTGCCAGCAGCTTAGAGGGGGGACAGTCAAACTTC
.	TRBD2	TRBV19	TRBJ2-1	CASSVRTSGNSYNEQFF	TGTGCCAGTAGTGTACGGACTAGCGGCAATTCCTACAATGAGCAGTTCTTC
.	.	TRBV10-3	TRBJ2-3	CAVQSTDTQYF	TGTGCCGTGCAGAGCACAGATACGCAGTATTTT
.	TRBD1	TRBV30	TRBJ2-2	CASRGRSTGELFF	TGTGCCTCAAGGGGGCGAAGCACCGGGGAGCTGTTTTTT
few	TRBD2	TRBV4-3	TRBJ2-7	CASSLGLAFEQYF	TGCGCCAGCAGCCTTGGACTAGCCTTCGAGCAGTACTTC
.	TRBD2	TRBV5-4	TRBJ2-1	CASSGGGGSGRGNEQFF	TGTGCCAGCAGCGGCGGGGGTGGGAGCGGGAGAGGGAATGAGCAGTTCTTC
once	TRBD1	TRBV7-2	TRBJ1-5	CASSPPGQGRFNQPQHF	TGTGCCAGCAGTCCCCCCGGACAGGGGAGATTCAATCAGCCCCAGCATTTT
.	TRBD2	TRBV5-1	TRBJ2-3	CASSSGLAGGGTDTQYF	TGCGCCAGCAGCTCCGGACTAGCGGGAGGAGGTACAGATACGCAGTATTTT
once	TRBD2	TRBV27	TRBJ2-2	CASSLRTSGGGELFF	TGTGCCAGCAGTCTGCGGACTAGCGGAGGCGGGGAGCTGTTTTTT
once	.	TRBV7-6	TRBJ2-2	CASSPTGHTGELFF	TGTGCCAGCAGCCCTACAGGACACACCGGGGAGCTGTTTTTT
.	TRBD2	TRBV18	TRBJ2-2	CASSPLAGMNTGELFF	TGTGCCAGCTCACCGCTAGCGGGGATGAACACCGGGGAGCTGTTTTTT
.	TRBD1	TRBV5-6	TRBJ2-3	CASSYEQGASTDTQYF	TGTGCCAGCAGCTATGAACAGGGGGCGAGCACAGATACGCAGTATTTT
.	.	TRBV28	TRBJ2-7	CATTPGTQISYEQYF	TGTGCCACTACACCTGGGACACAAATATCCTACGAGCAGTACTTC
.	TRBD1	TRBV7-9	TRBJ2-1	CASSLTGTGLNEQFF	TGTGCCAGCAGCTTAACCGGGACAGGTCTCAATGAGCAGTTCTTC
.	.	TRBV19	TRBJ1-2	CASTRRVRQDYGYTF	TGTGCCAGTACCCGGAGGGTCAGGCAAGACTATGGCTACACCTTC
.	.	TRBV6-1	TRBJ1-2	CASSETPGVNYGYTF	TGTGCCAGCAGTGAAACCCCGGGGGTCAACTATGGCTACACCTTC
.	.	TRBV9	TRBJ1-2	CASSVASRGENYGYTF	TGTGCCAGCAGCGTAGCAAGCCGGGGAGAGAACTATGGCTACACCTTC
.	TRBD2	TRBV4-3	TRBJ2-4	CASSLIAGGGQNIQYF	TGCGCCAGCAGCCTGATAGCGGGAGGGGGGCAAAACATTCAGTACTTC
few	TRBD1	TRBV15	TRBJ2-4	CATSRKGARNIQYF	TGTGCCACCAGCAGAAAGGGGGCCAGAAACATTCAGTACTTC
.	.	TRBV19	TRBJ1-3	CASSIPGQNSGNTIYF	TGTGCCAGTAGTATCCCGGGACAAAACTCTGGAAACACCATATATTTT
.	TRBD2	TRBV10-3	TRBJ2-5	CAIRGGGSGSQETQYF	TGTGCCATCAGGGGAGGGGGTAGCGGGAGCCAAGAGACCCAGTACTTC
once	.	TRBV30	TRBJ1-6	CAWRQASSSYNSPLHF	TGTGCCTGGAGACAGGCGTCGAGCTCCTATAATTCACCCCTCCACTTT
.	.	TRBV27	TRBJ2-7	CATSPLASRSYEQYF	TGTGCCACCTCTCCCCTAGCCTCCCGTTCCTACGAGCAGTACTTC
.	.	TRBV6-5	TRBJ1-5	CASSYRGSNQPQHF	TGTGCCAGCAGTTACAGGGGTAGCAATCAGCCCCAGCATTTT
.	.	TRBV19	TRBJ1-3	CASSIGSVRPGNTIYF	TGTGCCAGTAGTATAGGCTCAGTGAGGCCTGGAAACACCATATATTTT
.	.	TRBV28	TRBJ2-5	CASSLSPRETQYF	TGTGCCAGCAGTTTAAGTCCTAGAGAGACCCAGTACTTC
.	TRBD2	TRBV2	TRBJ2-7	CASKRTSGALWVSYEQYF	TGTGCCAGTAAACGGACTAGCGGGGCCTTATGGGTGTCCTACGAGCAGTACTTC
.	TRBD1	TRBV19	TRBJ1-5	CASRPTGLGNQPQHF	TGTGCCAGTAGACCGACAGGGCTTGGCAATCAGCCCCAGCATTTT
.	.	TRBV29-1	TRBJ2-5	CSVALPGPETQYF	TGCAGCGTGGCCCTACCAGGGCCCGAGACCCAGTACTTC
.	.	TRBV19	TRBJ2-2	CATSTGRRRVANTGELFF	TGTGCCACCTCGACAGGCAGGAGGCGGGTCGCGAACACCGGGGAGCTGTTTTTT
.	TRBD1	TRBV19	TRBJ2-7	CASSSGGPSYEQYF	TGTGCCAGTAGCTCAGGGGGCCCCTCCTACGAGCAGTACTTC
.	TRBD2	TRBV29-1	TRBJ2-3	CSVEGLGLAGRDTQYF	TGCAGCGTAGAGGGGTTGGGACTAGCGGGGCGAGATACGCAGTATTTT
.	.	TRBV4-3	TRBJ2-6	CASSQDPGAGANVLTF	TGCGCCAGCAGCCAAGATCCCGGGGCTGGGGCCAACGTCCTGACTTTC
.	TRBD1	TRBV15	TRBJ2-5	CATSGPGQAFIETQYF	TGTGCCACCAGCGGACCGGGACAGGCTTTTATAGAGACCCAGTACTTC
.	TRBD2	TRBV6-1	TRBJ2-7	CASSEGQRGMYEQYF	TGTGCCAGCAGTGAAGGCCAGCGGGGGATGTACGAGCAGTACTTC
.	TRBD1	TRBV2	TRBJ2-3	CASSGGGPRADTQYF	TGTGCCAGCAGTGGAGGGGGCCCGAGGGCAGATACGCAGTATTTT
.	.	TRBV5-1	TRBJ2-4	CASSESSGLQYF	TGCGCCAGCAGCGAGAGTTCGGGTCTTCAGTACTTC
.	TRBD2	TRBV9	TRBJ2-1	CASSPLAGGFYEQFF	TGTGCCAGCAGCCCCCTAGCGGGGGGGTTTTATGAGCAGTTCTTC
.	TRBD1	TRBV11-2	TRBJ2-7	CASSIETGLYEQYF	TGTGCCAGCAGCATTGAGACAGGGTTATACGAGCAGTACTTC
.	TRBD1	TRBV7-8	TRBJ2-7	CASSFPDRGRIYEQYF	TGTGCCAGCAGCTTCCCGGACAGGGGACGTATCTACGAGCAGTACTTC
few	TRBD2	TRBV7-7	TRBJ2-3	CASSLELAGALDTQYF	TGTGCTAGCAGCTTAGAGCTAGCGGGGGCCCTCGATACGCAGTATTTT
.	.	TRBV5-1	TRBJ1-3	CASSLIPGDGNTIYF	TGCGCCAGCAGCTTGATACCAGGGGATGGAAACACCATATATTTT
.	.	TRBV7-7	TRBJ2-5	CASSFEIQETQYF	TGTGCCAGCAGCTTCGAGATCCAAGAGACCCAGTACTTC
.	TRBD1	TRBV2	TRBJ2-3	CASSKTGGVGDTQYF	TGTGCCAGCAGCAAAACAGGGGGCGTTGGTGATACGCAGTATTTT
once	.	TRBV28	TRBJ2-7	CASSSHSYEQYF	TGTGCCAGCAGTTCCCACTCCTACGAGCAGTACTTC